This record covers a single T cell receptor beta chain. What it recognizes is unknown. The V end lost 0 bases, the J end lost 6 bases, and 9 bases lay between the germline ends. The germline V gene encodes CDR1 MNHEY and CDR2 SVGAGI. The CDR3 is 14 amino acids. TCRdb re-derived calls from the reads in MiXCR, one entry per CDR3 protein. The table shows 200,000 to 250,000 distinct CDR3 sequences, with around 35% occurring only once. The sample comes from a study of T cell repertoires in cytomegalovirus infection. This chain uses TRBV6-5 with TRBJ2-1; D not certain. The origin of this receptor is a human donor in good health (CMV status not recorded). Some clones in this sample may be carry-over from other donors' samples. The source was CD8+ T cells from cultured PBMCs, collected from culture after CMV antigen stimulation. CDR3 sequence: CASSYSPRPNEQFF. The CDR3 DNA follows: TGTGCCAGCAGTTACTCCCCTAGGCCCAATGAGCAGTTCTTC.